This T cell receptor beta chain was identified during a study of regulatory T cells in long-lasting Graves disease (dated by TCRdb to the early 2020s). Regarding the complete study: Newly diagnosed Graves' disease patients had taken antithyroid drugs for less than 3 months. Patients with persistent Graves' disease were compared with patients with newly diagnosed Graves' disease using TCR sequencing and RNA sequencing of peripheral blood. A total of around 35 samples underwent TCR sequencing, from some 13 patients with persistent Graves' disease and roughly 20 patients with newly diagnosed Graves' disease. The study was registered as a clinical trial and conducted in China. The paper as a whole reports these results and caveats: The authors noted that the small sample size was a limitation that may lower accuracy. Only the TCR beta chain was sequenced and analyzed. More public clonotypes were shared among persistent patients (fewer than 3,000) than among newly diagnosed patients (approximately 1,000). Persistent Graves' disease patients showed lower TCR Shannon entropy and fewer highly expanded clones than newly diagnosed patients, suggesting clonal expansion. Persistent disease showed preferential use of TRBV28, TRBJ1-2 and TRBJ2-5, whereas newly diagnosed disease favored TRBV20-1 and TRBJ2-1. Because the primary lesion, thyroid tissue, could not be accessed, the study looked at peripheral blood alone.

The germline V gene (reference sequence) supplies CDR1 DFQATT and CDR2 SNEGSKA. At the junction V is shortened by 3 bases and J by 5 bases; bases outside the gene matches: 3. Reading from cysteine to phenylalanine, the CDR3 counts 12 amino acids. Only the CDR3 DNA is retained, 36 bases long and in frame from the first base. The sample's time point label, decoded: newly diagnosed GD, antithyroid drugs for less than 3 months. For both TCR sequencing and RNA sequencing, RNA was extracted from PBMCs in TRIzol. Graves' disease was diagnosed according to American Thyroid Association guidelines. The patients came from an endocrinology department in Xi'an, China. Each patient gave about 8.1 milliliters of peripheral blood, collected in an EDTA anticoagulant tube. PBMCs were isolated by Ficoll Paque Plus density gradient separation without further T cell sorting. An Agilent 2100 Bioanalyzer and agarose gel were used to check RNA quality, and a NanoDrop 2000 was used to measure RNA concentration.

To prepare the library, multiplex PCR was applied. For sequencing, an Illumina HiSeq 4000 was employed. iRepertoire HTBI primers and Arm-PCR amplification of CDR3 regions were used to construct TCR beta libraries. Gel purification was performed on PCR products prior to sequencing. The source study handled its data this way. Gene usage analysis of CDR3 amino acid clonotypes used the 60 to 75 TRBV and about 15 TRBJ segments found across samples. COPE and FqMerger were used to merge the filtered high-quality paired reads into contigs. BLAST was used to align contigs to the IMGT TRBV, TRBD and TRBJ reference genes, and CDR3 was defined following IMGT. Clonotypes above 0.1% frequency were classified as highly expanded clones. Shannon entropy was used to measure repertoire diversity, and the Gini coefficient was used to measure V-J evenness. Clonotypes shared by more than one individual were considered public. TCRdb passed the public sequencing reads through fastp at Q25 and MiXCR, retaining productive beta sequences. CDR3 protein duplicates are merged, each entry listing the most common genes and DNA. TCRdb's processing, not the authors', yielded these V and J calls. For this sample there are 550,000 to 650,000 distinct CDR3 sequences; 15% to 20% appear just once. Jointly, the top ten make up around 12% of the sample.

This clonotype was detected many times. What this receptor recognizes is not known. No base quality information exists; no much larger clone differs at one position. The same sample was also studied in work on T cells in Graves' hyperthyroidism and ophthalmopathy. As the second publication notes: A patient counted as having stable Graves' hyperthyroidism if no progression to ophthalmopathy occurred over 18 months of follow-up. Hyperthyroidism patients were newly diagnosed, had a disease duration of under 2 months, and were aged 18 to 65 years. Any patient with an uncontrolled infection, another autoimmune disease, pregnancy or lactation was excluded. Diagnoses were established on the basis of clinical symptoms, serum thyroxine and TRAb, thyroid ultrasound, and orbital computed tomography. For the first round of RT-PCR on the TCR CDR3, the HTBI primer set was used together with the Qiagen OneStep RT-PCR kit. Most expanded thyroid clonotypes (frequency above 0.001) were also detected in blood, a finding suggesting that blood repertoires may reflect thyroid immune responses. A 13 V-J signature model separated ophthalmopathy from stable hyperthyroidism, with approximately 87% sensitivity and about 81% specificity in cross-validation and 80%/75% in testing. In validation, progression to ophthalmopathy was predicted by the model with nearly 71% sensitivity and 72% to 85% specificity, a median of 6.5 months before onset. To identify TCR V-J signatures that set the groups apart, the researchers used a discovery cohort of 100 patients, made up of 40 to 45 with Graves' ophthalmopathy and some 55 with stable Graves' hyperthyroidism. Prospective prediction of ophthalmopathy was tested in an independent validation cohort of approximately 19 hyperthyroidism patients and 15 to 17 patients who later progressed to ophthalmopathy. The 100 discovery patients were randomly divided into training and test sets at a 7:3 ratio. The study also compared thyroid tissue and blood T-cell repertoires from over 5 Graves' hyperthyroidism patients. After sampling, hyperthyroidism patients received methimazole starting at 30 mg daily, and ophthalmopathy patients received high-dose intravenous methylprednisolone. The libraries were constructed in a second round of multiplex PCR and then size-selected and purified. Sequencing of the libraries was done on an Illumina HiSeq2000 using paired-end 100 bp reads. Raw data were processed with SOAPnuke, discarding reads with adapters, uncalled bases, mean Phred below 15, or no exact constant-primer or identifier match. High-quality paired reads were merged using COPE v1.2.5, and each unique nucleotide sequence was defined as a clonotype. Clonotypes were aligned to IMGT TRBV, TRBD and TRBJ reference segments using MiTCR v1.1. Only V-J combinations with frequency above 0.0001, covering approximately 99% of repertoires, were analysed. The TCS score was defined as F50 (clonal expansion) divided by E x V (chaos), with BLOSUM62-based TCRdist calculated between CDR3 peptides within each V-J. Welch's t-statistics and random forest reduced around 550 V-J features to roughly 13, which were used in a naive Bayes classifier (R e1071). Sample size was not statistically predetermined, and investigators were not blinded to group allocation. The paper describes TCR Vbeta CDR3 sequencing of 120 to 150 peripheral blood samples, made up of about 40 ophthalmopathy patients, approximately 73 hyperthyroidism patients and about 17 progressor patients.

The sequence was obtained from a man younger than 35 with Graves disease. Donor details come from another sample of the same person, matched by shared clones. The sequenced sample was peripheral blood mononuclear cells (PBMCs), obtained at new diagnosis, from a patient treated with antithyroid drugs. The V and J segments used are TRBV20-1 and TRBJ2-7; TRBD1 matches 8 bases in the middle. DNA sequence: TGCAGTGCTAGGCAGGGGGCCAACGAGCAGTACTTC. This sequence encodes CSARQGANEQYF.